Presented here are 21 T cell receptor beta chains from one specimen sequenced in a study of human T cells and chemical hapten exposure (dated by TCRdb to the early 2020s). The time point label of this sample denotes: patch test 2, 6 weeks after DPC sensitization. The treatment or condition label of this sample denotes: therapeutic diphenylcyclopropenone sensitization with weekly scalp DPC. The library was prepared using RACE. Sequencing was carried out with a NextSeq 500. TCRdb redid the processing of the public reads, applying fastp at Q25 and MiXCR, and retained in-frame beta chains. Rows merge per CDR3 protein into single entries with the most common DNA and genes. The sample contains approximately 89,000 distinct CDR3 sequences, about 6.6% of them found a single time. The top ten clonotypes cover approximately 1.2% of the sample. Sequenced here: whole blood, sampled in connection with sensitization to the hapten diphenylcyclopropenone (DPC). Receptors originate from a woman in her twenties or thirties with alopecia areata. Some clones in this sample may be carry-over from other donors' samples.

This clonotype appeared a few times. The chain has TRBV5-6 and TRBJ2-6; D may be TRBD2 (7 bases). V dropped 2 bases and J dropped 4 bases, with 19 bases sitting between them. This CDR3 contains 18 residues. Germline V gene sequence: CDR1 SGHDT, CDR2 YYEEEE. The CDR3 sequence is CASSFGGGALSGANVLTF. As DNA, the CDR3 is TGTGCCAGCAGCTTTGGGGGGGGGGCTTTGTCCGGGGCCAACGTCCTGACTTTC.

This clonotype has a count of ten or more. CDR3 sequence (DNA): TGTGCCAGCAGTTACCCTAGCGGGGGGGCTGGCACAGATACGCAGTATTTT. It encodes CASSYPSGGAGTDTQYF. The V gene is TRBV6-6, the J gene TRBJ2-3; TRBD2 agrees at 12 bases. The length of the CDR3 is 17 residues. Germline trimming cut 2 bases from V and 1 base from J; bases unmatched to any gene: 4. Germline CDR1 MNHNY, CDR2 SVGAGI (reference sequence).

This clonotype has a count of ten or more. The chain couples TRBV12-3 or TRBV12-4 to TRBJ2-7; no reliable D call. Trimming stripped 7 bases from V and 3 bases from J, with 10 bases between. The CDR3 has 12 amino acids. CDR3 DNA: TGTGCCAGCACAGACGGCTTCTACGAGCAGTACTTC. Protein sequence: CASTDGFYEQYF.

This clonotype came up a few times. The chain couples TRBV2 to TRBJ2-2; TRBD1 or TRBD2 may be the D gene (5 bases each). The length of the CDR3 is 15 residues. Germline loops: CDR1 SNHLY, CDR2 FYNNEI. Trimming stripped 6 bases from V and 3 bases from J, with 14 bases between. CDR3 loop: CASRAGTSDTGELFF. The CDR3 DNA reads TGTGCCAGCAGGGCAGGGACGTCGGACACCGGGGAGCTGTTTTTT. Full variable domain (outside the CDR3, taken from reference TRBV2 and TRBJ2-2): EPEVTQTPSHQVTQMGQEVILRCVPISNHLYFYWYRQILGQKVEFLVSFYNNEISEKSEIFDDQFSVERPDGSNFTLKIRSTKLEDSAMYFCASRAGTSDTGELFFGEGSRLTVL.

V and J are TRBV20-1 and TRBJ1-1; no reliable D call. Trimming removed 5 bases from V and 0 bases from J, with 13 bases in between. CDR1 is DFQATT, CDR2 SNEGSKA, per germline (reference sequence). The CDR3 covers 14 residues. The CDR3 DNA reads TGCAGTGCTTCCGAGGGTTCGATGAACACTGAAGCTTTCTTT. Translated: CSASEGSMNTEAFF.

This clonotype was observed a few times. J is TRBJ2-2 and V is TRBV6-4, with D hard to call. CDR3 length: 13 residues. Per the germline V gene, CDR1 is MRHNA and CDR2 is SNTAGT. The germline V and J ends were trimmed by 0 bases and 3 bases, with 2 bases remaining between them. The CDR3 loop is CASSDSDTGELFF. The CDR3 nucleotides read TGTGCCAGCAGTGACTCGGACACCGGGGAGCTGTTTTTT.

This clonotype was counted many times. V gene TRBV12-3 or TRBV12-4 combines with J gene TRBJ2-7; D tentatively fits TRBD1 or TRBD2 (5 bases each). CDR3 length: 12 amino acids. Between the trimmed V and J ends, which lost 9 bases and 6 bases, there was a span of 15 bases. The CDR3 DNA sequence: TGTGCCAGTACCCATTCCGGGACCGAGCAGTACTTC. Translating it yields CASTHSGTEQYF.

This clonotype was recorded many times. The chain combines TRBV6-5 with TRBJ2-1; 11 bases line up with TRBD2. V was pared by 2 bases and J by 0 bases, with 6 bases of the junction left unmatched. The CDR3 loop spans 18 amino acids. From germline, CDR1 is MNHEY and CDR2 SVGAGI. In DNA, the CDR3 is TGTGCCAGCAGTTACGGGACTAGCGGAAGGAGCTCCTACAATGAGCAGTTCTTC. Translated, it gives CASSYGTSGRSSYNEQFF.

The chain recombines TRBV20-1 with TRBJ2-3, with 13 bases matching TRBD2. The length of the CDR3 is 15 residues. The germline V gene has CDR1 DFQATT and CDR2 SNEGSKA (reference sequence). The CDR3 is CSLLAGGPGTDTQYF. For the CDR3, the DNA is TGCAGCCTACTAGCGGGGGGGCCGGGCACAGATACGCAGTATTTT.

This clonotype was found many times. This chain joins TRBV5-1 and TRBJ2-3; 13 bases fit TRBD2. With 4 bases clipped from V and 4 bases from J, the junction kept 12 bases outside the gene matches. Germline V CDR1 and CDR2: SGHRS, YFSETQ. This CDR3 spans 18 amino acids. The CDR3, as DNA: TGCGCCAGCAGCGAAACTAGCGGGGGGGCTTCGGGCGCAGATACGCAGTATTTT. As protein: CASSETSGGASGADTQYF.

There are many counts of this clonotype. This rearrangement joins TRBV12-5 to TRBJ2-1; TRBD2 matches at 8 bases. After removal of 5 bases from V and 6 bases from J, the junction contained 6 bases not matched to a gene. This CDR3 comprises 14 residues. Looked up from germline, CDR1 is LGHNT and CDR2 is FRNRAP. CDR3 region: CASGRWAGGNEQFF. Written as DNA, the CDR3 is TGTGCTAGTGGTAGGTGGGCGGGGGGCAATGAGCAGTTCTTC.

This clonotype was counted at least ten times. CDR3 coding DNA: TGTGCCAGCCGCTCAGTCCGGGACAGTTCCTACAATGAGCAGTTCTTC. This gives the protein CASRSVRDSSYNEQFF. This chain joins TRBV2 and TRBJ2-1; 7 nucleotides align to TRBD1. V dropped 8 bases and J dropped 1; count of bases not matched to a gene: 11. The CDR3 extends over 16 amino acids. CDR1 and CDR2 (germline): SNHLY, FYNNEI.

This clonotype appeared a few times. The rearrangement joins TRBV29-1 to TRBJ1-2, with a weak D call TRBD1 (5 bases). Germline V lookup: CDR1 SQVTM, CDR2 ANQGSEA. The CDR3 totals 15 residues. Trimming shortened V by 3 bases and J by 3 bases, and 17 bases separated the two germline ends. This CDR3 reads CSVEGTLPPYYGYTF. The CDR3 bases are TGCAGCGTTGAGGGGACGTTACCCCCATACTATGGCTACACCTTC.

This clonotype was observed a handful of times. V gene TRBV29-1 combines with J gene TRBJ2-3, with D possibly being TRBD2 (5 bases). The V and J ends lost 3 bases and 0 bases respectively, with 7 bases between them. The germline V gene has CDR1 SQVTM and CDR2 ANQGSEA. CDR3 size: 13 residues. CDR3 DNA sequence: TGCAGCGTTGAGAGGGTGAGCACAGATACGCAGTATTTT. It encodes CSVERVSTDTQYF.

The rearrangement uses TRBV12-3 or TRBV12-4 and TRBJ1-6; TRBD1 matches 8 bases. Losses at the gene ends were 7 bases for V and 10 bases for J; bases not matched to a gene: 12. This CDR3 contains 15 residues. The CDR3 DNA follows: TGTGCCAGCAACCACGGACAGGGAGTTTGGTCACCCCTCCACTTT. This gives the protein CASNHGQGVWSPLHF.

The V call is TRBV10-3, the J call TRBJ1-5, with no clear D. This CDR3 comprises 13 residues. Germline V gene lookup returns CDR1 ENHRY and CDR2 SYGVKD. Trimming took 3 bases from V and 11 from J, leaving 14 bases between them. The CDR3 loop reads CAISESSHEAQHF. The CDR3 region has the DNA TGTGCCATCAGTGAAAGTAGTCATGAGGCCCAGCATTTT.

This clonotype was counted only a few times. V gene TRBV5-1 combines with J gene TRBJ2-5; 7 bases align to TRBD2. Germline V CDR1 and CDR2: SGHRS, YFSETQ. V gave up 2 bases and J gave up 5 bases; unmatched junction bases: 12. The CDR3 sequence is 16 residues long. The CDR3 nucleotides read TGCGCCAGCAGCTTCTCGGCTAGCGGCTGGGTCGAGACCCAGTACTTC. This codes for CASSFSASGWVETQYF.

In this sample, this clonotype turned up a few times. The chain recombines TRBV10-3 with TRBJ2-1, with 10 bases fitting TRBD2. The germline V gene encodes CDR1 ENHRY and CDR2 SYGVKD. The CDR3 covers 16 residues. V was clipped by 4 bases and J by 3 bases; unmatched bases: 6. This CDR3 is CAISGSGGAYYNEQFF. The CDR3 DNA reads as TGTGCCATCAGTGGGAGCGGGGGGGCCTACTACAATGAGCAGTTCTTC.

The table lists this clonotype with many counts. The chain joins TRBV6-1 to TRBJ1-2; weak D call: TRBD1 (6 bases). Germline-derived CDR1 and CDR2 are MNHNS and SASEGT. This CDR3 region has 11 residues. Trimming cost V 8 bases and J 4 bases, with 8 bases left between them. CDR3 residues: CASSQGYGYTF. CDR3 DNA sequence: TGTGCCAGCTCACAGGGCTATGGCTACACCTTC.

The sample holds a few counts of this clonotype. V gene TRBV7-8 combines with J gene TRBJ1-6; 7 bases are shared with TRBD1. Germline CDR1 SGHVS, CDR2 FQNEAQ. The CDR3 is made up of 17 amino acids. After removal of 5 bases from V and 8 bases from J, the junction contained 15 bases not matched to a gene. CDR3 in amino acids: CASSLLLGGQRDSPLHF. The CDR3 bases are TGTGCCAGCAGCCTCCTCCTTGGGGGACAGAGGGATTCACCCCTCCACTTT.

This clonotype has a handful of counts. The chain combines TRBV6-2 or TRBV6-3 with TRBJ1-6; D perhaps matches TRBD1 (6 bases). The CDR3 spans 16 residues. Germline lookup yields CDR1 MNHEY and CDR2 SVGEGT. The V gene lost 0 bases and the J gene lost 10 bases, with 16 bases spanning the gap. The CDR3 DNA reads TGTGCCAGCAGTTACTCGTCCGGGGGGCTAGGATCACCCCTCCACTTT. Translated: CASSYSSGGLGSPLHF.